The 25 T cell receptor beta chains in this list originate from one sample, sequenced in a study of blood T cells in healthy people across ages. A J-beta primer mix and a sample-barcoded 5' primer were used in a second PCR of about 7 to 12 cycles. In TCRdb, the 5' RACE reads were re-called with MiXCR into one record per CDR3 protein. The sample shows 1.5 million to 2 million distinct CDR3 sequences, 40% to 55% of them seen only once. The sequenced material came from blood. These receptor sequences come from a woman aged 40 to 50 in good health.

This clonotype was picked up one time. The V and J genes are TRBV12-3 or TRBV12-4 and TRBJ2-4; D might be TRBD2 (6 bases). The assigned J gene may be wrong: the sequence end matches TRBJ2-7 better. This CDR3 contains 17 residues. The DNA for the CDR3 is TGTGCCAGCAGTCCGGCCCGGAGACTAGGAAGACCCTACGAGCAGTACTTC. This encodes CASSPARRLGRPYEQYF.

This chain uses TRBV7-2 with TRBJ2-1; D is perhaps TRBD1 (5 bases). V was trimmed by 2 bases and J by 12 bases, leaving 11 bases between them. Looked up from germline, CDR1 is SGHTA and CDR2 is FQGNSA. The CDR3 runs 12 residues. CDR3 nucleotides: TGTGCCAGCAGCTTACAGGGTGGTGGGCAGTTCTTC. It is translated as CASSLQGGGQFF.

The CDR3 DNA reads as TGTGCCAGCAGCTATAGTCGGAACCACGAGCAGTACTTC. This codes for CASSYSRNHEQYF. The V gene is TRBV13, the J gene TRBJ2-7; D gene unclear. This CDR3 region has 13 residues. Germline CDR1 and CDR2: PRHDT and FYEKMQ (reference sequence). The V end was cut by 4 bases, the J end by 5 bases, with 12 bases between.

The chain joins TRBV6-2 or TRBV6-3 to TRBJ2-1; perhaps TRBD1 as D (6 bases). Trimming shortened V by 11 bases and J by 7 bases, and 18 bases separated the two germline ends. The CDR3 extends over 13 amino acids. Germline V gives CDR1 MNHEY, CDR2 SVGEGT. CDR3 loop: CASNSWGRNEQFF. CDR3 nucleotide sequence: TGTGCCTCGAACAGCTGGGGGCGGAATGAGCAGTTCTTC.

The chain's CDR3 is CASSGGAGTEAFF. CDR3 sequence (DNA): TGTGCCAGCAGTGGGGGGGCAGGGACTGAAGCTTTCTTT. The V gene is TRBV6-5, the J gene TRBJ1-1, with D possibly TRBD1 on 6 matching bases. The CDR3 spans 13 residues. Trimming pared 5 bases from V and 5 bases from J, leaving 12 bases between. Per germline, CDR1 MNHEY and CDR2 SVGAGI.

In the case of this clonotype: Sequence at one end of the junction differs from germline and may be a read error. This chain connects TRBV12-3 or TRBV12-4 to TRBJ2-3; 10 bases are a match to TRBD2. The CDR3 is 17 residues long. CDR3: CTSSPSGGIYSTDTQYF. DNA of the CDR3: TGTACCAGCAGTCCTAGCGGGGGCATCTATAGCACAGATACGCAGTATTTT.

This clonotype showed up many times. The chain has TRBV7-2 and TRBJ2-5; D remains unclear. V was pared by 5 bases and J by 5 bases, with 18 bases between. Germline CDR1 reads SGHTA; CDR2 reads FQGNSA. The CDR3 spans 15 residues. The CDR3 here is CASSPDFGRLETQYF. In nucleotides, the CDR3 is TGTGCCAGCAGCCCCGATTTCGGACGCTTGGAGACCCAGTACTTC.

V is TRBV13 and J is TRBJ2-1; 10 bases agree with TRBD2. CDR3 length equals 16 residues. After removal of 2 bases from V and 9 bases from J, the junction contained 10 bases not matched to a gene. From germline, CDR1 is PRHDT and CDR2 FYEKMQ (reference sequence). The CDR3 coding sequence is TGTGCCAGCAGCTTACAGAGCGGGGGGGCCGTTGGTGAGCAGTTCTTC. This encodes CASSLQSGGAVGEQFF.

This rearrangement joins TRBV2 to TRBJ2-1; 15 bases match TRBD2. Unmatched junction bases numbered 4, after V lost 3 bases and J lost 7 bases. Germline assignment: CDR1 SNHLY and CDR2 FYNNEI. The CDR3 is made up of 16 amino acids. CDR3 residues: CASSDVGLAGGNEQFF. Written as DNA, the CDR3 is TGTGCCAGCAGTGATGTGGGACTAGCGGGGGGAAATGAGCAGTTCTTC.

This clonotype turned up a few times. The chain couples TRBV4-3 to TRBJ2-6, with D unresolved. The CDR3 spans 18 residues. V gave up 1 base and J gave up 0 bases, with 13 bases separating them. Germline V CDR1 and CDR2: LGHNA, YSLEER. CDR3 sequence reads: CASSQARRVFSGANVLTF. The CDR3 DNA reads as TGCGCCAGCAGCCAAGCAAGACGGGTCTTCTCTGGGGCCAACGTCCTGACTTTC.

This rearrangement joins TRBV2 to TRBJ2-1; no definite D call. The CDR3 is 12 amino acids. CDR1 SNHLY and CDR2 FYNNEI come from the germline V gene. The V and J ends lost 6 bases and 6 bases respectively, with 9 bases between them. In DNA form, the CDR3 reads TGTGCCAGCAGACATGGGTCCAATGAGCAGTTCTTC. Residues: CASRHGSNEQFF.

This chain links TRBV12-3 or TRBV12-4 with TRBJ1-2; D ambiguous. Trimming removed 5 bases from V and 8 bases from J, with 18 bases in between. The CDR3 runs 14 residues. CDR3 in amino acids: CASSVSSGSSGYTF. CDR3 sequence (DNA): TGTGCCAGCAGTGTATCTTCGGGCTCGAGCGGCTACACCTTC.

V gene TRBV7-3 combines with J gene TRBJ2-6; no clear D gene. The germline CDR1 and CDR2 sequences are SGHTA and FQGTGA. CDR3 size: 16 residues. V was trimmed by 3 bases and J by 1 base, leaving 10 bases between them. For the CDR3, the DNA is TGTGCCAGCAGCTTCCTACGGGTTTCTGGGGCCAACGTCCTGACTTTC. This encodes CASSFLRVSGANVLTF.

The table lists this clonotype with a few counts. The genes are TRBV5-1 and TRBJ2-5; D gene unclear. V shed 6 bases and J shed 1 base, with 13 bases lying between them. Germline V lookup: CDR1 SGHRS, CDR2 YFSETQ. There are 14 residues in the CDR3. DNA for the CDR3: TGCGCCAGCACTCCGCCGGCAGGCCAAGAGACCCAGTACTTC. Translating gives CASTPPAGQETQYF. Variable domain in full (rest from reference TRBV5-1 and TRBJ2-5): KAGVTQTPRYLIKTRGQQVTLSCSPISGHRSVSWYQQTPGQGLQFLFEYFSETQRNKGNFPGRFSGRQFSNSRSEMNVSTLELGDSALYLCASTPPAGQETQYFGPGTRLLVL.

This chain links TRBV20-1 with TRBJ2-5; D gene unclear. V was clipped by 3 bases and J by 4 bases, with 12 bases between them. The CDR3 consists of 13 residues. The germline V gene encodes CDR1 DFQATT and CDR2 SNEGSKA (reference sequence). DNA of the CDR3: TGCAGTGCTAGGAGCAGAAACCGAGAGACCCAGTACTTC. It yields the protein CSARSRNRETQYF.

The gene calls are TRBV6-2 or TRBV6-3 and TRBJ2-3; a weak D match, TRBD1 (5 bases). The CDR3 has 13 residues. Germline values: CDR1 MNHEY, CDR2 SVGEGT. V dropped 6 bases and J dropped 2 bases, with 9 bases sitting between them. CDR3 protein: CASRRQITDTQYF. As DNA, the CDR3 is TGTGCCAGCAGGCGACAGATCACAGATACGCAGTATTTT.

The CDR3 sequence is CASSDTGLDGYTF. In DNA form, the CDR3 reads TGTGCCAGCAGTGATACAGGGCTGGATGGCTACACCTTC. This chain uses TRBV28 with TRBJ1-2; a weak D match, TRBD1 (6 bases). CDR1 and CDR2 from the germline V gene are MDHEN and SYDVKM. The V gene lost 5 bases and the J gene lost 6 bases, with 13 bases spanning the gap. The CDR3 sequence is 13 residues long.

The V and J genes are TRBV7-8 and TRBJ1-6; D is uncertain. The germline gives CDR1 SGHVS, CDR2 FQNEAQ. V lost 1 base, J lost 7 bases, and 5 bases lay in between. The CDR3 covers 13 residues. The CDR3 spells CASSLERNSPLHF. DNA for the CDR3: TGTGCCAGCAGCTTAGAGAGGAATTCACCCCTCCACTTT.

V and J are TRBV4-3 and TRBJ2-7; 7 bases agree with TRBD1. CDR1 and CDR2 (germline): LGHNA, YSLEER. The trim removed 0 bases at V and 2 bases at J, leaving 4 bases unmatched. The CDR3 extends over 15 amino acids. CDR3 bases: TGCGCCAGCAGCCAAGAGGCCAGGGGGACCTACGAGCAGTACTTC. Amino acids: CASSQEARGTYEQYF.

The V and J genes are TRBV7-9 and TRBJ2-7; D gene uncertain. This CDR3 is 15 amino acids long. CDR1 is SEHNR and CDR2 is FQNEAQ in the germline V gene (reference sequence). V lost 4 bases and J 3 bases, leaving 16 bases between the germline ends. In nucleotides, the CDR3 is TGTGCCAGCAGCTCCCGAACCTCTTCTTACTACGAGCAGTACTTC. Translation: CASSSRTSSYYEQYF.

The V and J genes are TRBV11-2 and TRBJ2-1, with 8 bases aligning to TRBD2. After removal of 0 bases from V and 0 bases from J, the junction contained 19 bases not matched to a gene. The germline gives CDR1 SGHAT, CDR2 FQNNGV. This CDR3 is built from 22 residues. The CDR3 DNA reads as TGTGCCAGCAGCTTAGAGACTAGCGATATTAAAAACTTCTGGAGCTCCTACAATGAGCAGTTCTTC. Amino acids: CASSLETSDIKNFWSSYNEQFF.

The chain combines TRBV5-1 with TRBJ2-5; D gene uncertain. The CDR3 is 14 residues long. V was cut by 2 bases and J by 2 bases, with 10 bases left in between. The germline CDR1 and CDR2 sequences are SGHRS and YFSETQ. DNA for the CDR3: TGCGCCAGCAGCTTCAATGGCAGGCAAGAGACCCAGTACTTC. Its protein product is CASSFNGRQETQYF. Variable domain in full (rest from reference TRBV5-1 and TRBJ2-5): KAGVTQTPRYLIKTRGQQVTLSCSPISGHRSVSWYQQTPGQGLQFLFEYFSETQRNKGNFPGRFSGRQFSNSRSEMNVSTLELGDSALYLCASSFNGRQETQYFGPGTRLLVL.

The rearrangement links TRBV5-6 to TRBJ1-2, with D possibly TRBD1 on 5 matching bases. Looked up from germline, CDR1 is SGHDT and CDR2 is YYEEEE. Trimming took 3 bases from V and 4 from J, leaving 13 bases between them. The CDR3 is 14 residues long. The chain's CDR3 is CASSSGGAIYGYTF. The CDR3 DNA reads as TGTGCCAGCAGCTCTGGTGGGGCTATCTATGGCTACACCTTC.

The chain couples TRBV12-3 or TRBV12-4 to TRBJ1-6; D remains unclear. V lost 2 bases and J lost 8, with 13 bases in between. The CDR3 totals 15 residues. DNA of the CDR3: TGTGCCAGCAGTTTACTGGGAGACGTGGATTCACCCCTCCACTTT. As protein: CASSLLGDVDSPLHF.

The J gene is TRBJ2-3, the V gene TRBV27, with no clear D. V was shortened by 2 bases and J by 5 bases, with 11 bases between the two germline ends. Germline CDR1 MNHEY, CDR2 SMNVEV (reference sequence). The CDR3 length is 14 residues. The CDR3 region has the DNA TGTGCCAGCAGTTTACAACTACGAGTAGATACGCAGTATTTT. Its translation: CASSLQLRVDTQYF.